This entry describes one T cell receptor beta chain. The data derive from a study of T-cell reconstitution after alpha-beta-depleted transplantation in children. This sample's TCRbeta library carried unique molecular identifier barcodes. A single record per CDR3 protein comes from TCRdb applying MiXCR to the PCR reads. The table has about 540,000 distinct CDR3 sequences, around 16% seen once. V lost 4 bases, J lost 0 bases, and 6 bases lay in between. The CDR3 sequence is 12 residues long. Germline-derived CDR1 and CDR2 are SQVTM and ANQGSEA. This sequence joins TRBV29-1 and TRBJ1-1; D gene unclear. The clonotype originates from a human donor who donated a stem cell graft to a child with acute lymphoblastic leukemia. Sequenced here: PBMCs from the stem cell graft donor, sampled from the stem cell graft. This CDR3 is CSVAALNTEAFF. The CDR3 DNA reads as TGCAGCGTTGCCGCATTGAACACTGAAGCTTTCTTT.